A single sample gave rise to the 27 T cell receptor beta chains below, sequenced in a study of blood T cells in healthy people across ages. For the second PCR, which ran for roughly 7 to 11 cycles, a sample-barcoded 5' primer and a J-beta primer mix were used. MiXCR was run by TCRdb on the 5' RACE reads, yielding one entry per CDR3 protein. The sample records about 830,000 distinct CDR3 sequences, 58% being singletons. The specimen was blood. The receptors shown here come from a man in his thirties or forties in good health.

The CDR3 DNA sequence: TGCGCCAGCAGCTTAAATAGCGGGAGGCAGAGCGAGCAGTACTTC. Translation: CASSLNSGRQSEQYF. This sequence joins TRBV5-1 and TRBJ2-7; TRBD2 matches at 10 bases. Germline CDR1 SGHRS, CDR2 YFSETQ. This CDR3 spans 15 amino acids. V was pared by 2 bases and J by 6 bases, with 8 bases of the junction left unmatched.

A few counts support this clonotype. This chain joins TRBV15 and TRBJ2-1; D is ambiguous. Germline lookup yields CDR1 LNHNV and CDR2 YYDKDF (reference sequence). This CDR3 spans 14 amino acids. V dropped 2 bases and J dropped 2 bases, with 7 bases sitting between them. CDR3 coding DNA: TGTGCCACCAGCAGAAGCGCAGCCTACAATGAGCAGTTCTTC. Amino acid sequence: CATSRSAAYNEQFF.

V is TRBV7-2 and J is TRBJ2-4, with D hard to call. The J call is uncertain, as TRBJ2-7 better fits the DNA end. This CDR3 is 15 amino acids long. CDR1 SGHTA and CDR2 FQGNSA come from the germline V gene. The CDR3 nucleotides read TGTGCCAGCAGCCCTCTTTTTGGCCCGCCCTACGAGCAGTACTTC. It specifies CASSPLFGPPYEQYF.

This chain connects TRBV18 to TRBJ2-7; tentatively, D is TRBD2 (5 bases). The J call may not be correct, given that the DNA end is closer to TRBJ2-5. From germline, CDR1 is KGHSH and CDR2 LQKENI. CDR3 length: 12 amino acids. The CDR3 nucleotides are TGTGCCAGCGCACAATGGAGGGAGACCCAGTACTTC. This sequence encodes CASAQWRETQYF.

This clonotype was observed a few times. The chain employs TRBV10-2 and TRBJ2-1; tentative D call: TRBD2 (5 bases). Germline CDR1 is WSHSY and CDR2 is SAAADI. The V gene lost 6 bases and the J gene lost 0 bases, with 9 bases spanning the gap. CDR3 length equals 14 residues. CDR3 residues: CASRTGDSYNEQFF. The CDR3 bases are TGCGCCAGCAGAACCGGGGACTCCTACAATGAGCAGTTCTTC.

This clonotype was detected many times. The chain links TRBV20-1 to TRBJ1-1; 7 bases agree with TRBD1. This CDR3 is 12 amino acids long. Germline V gives CDR1 DFQATT, CDR2 SNEGSKA (reference sequence). The V gene end was trimmed by 2 bases and the J gene end by 3 bases; junction bases not matched to a gene: 0. The CDR3 region is CSARQGDTEAFF. The CDR3 DNA reads TGCAGTGCTAGACAGGGGGACACTGAAGCTTTCTTT.

The genes are TRBV20-1 and TRBJ2-1; either TRBD1 or TRBD2 may fit D (6 bases each). Trimming took off 6 bases at V and 5 bases at J, with 11 bases between the two ends. Looked up from germline, CDR1 is DFQATT and CDR2 is SNEGSKA (reference sequence). The CDR3 runs to 12 residues. This chain's CDR3 is CSARRGDNEQFF. The CDR3 nucleotides are TGCAGTGCGAGAAGGGGGGACAATGAGCAGTTCTTC.

With respect to this clonotype: The CDR3 does not end in the conserved phenylalanine or tryptophan, so this is likely a read error. The V and J genes are TRBV9 and TRBJ1-1, with TRBD1 as a possible D gene (6 bases). CDR1 SGDLS and CDR2 YYNGEE come from the germline V gene. The CDR3 runs 15 residues. V gave up 4 bases and J gave up 4 bases, with 17 bases separating them. CDR3 in amino acids: CASSIRQESVTEAFS. In DNA, the CDR3 is TGTGCCAGCAGCATACGACAGGAGTCAGTCACTGAAGCTTTCTCT.

The rearrangement uses TRBV4-2 and TRBJ2-1, with TRBD2 identical over 8 bases. This CDR3 has 18 residues. V lost 3 bases and J lost 5; bases outside the gene matches: 15. Germline CDR1 reads LGHNA; CDR2 reads YNFKEQ. The CDR3 protein is CASSQGLLGLGSDNEQFF. The CDR3 region has the DNA TGTGCCAGCAGCCAGGGCCTCCTGGGACTAGGGAGTGACAATGAGCAGTTCTTC.

This CDR3 reads CASSPRNSYNSPLHF. The CDR3 DNA reads TGTGCCAGCAGCCCTCGGAACTCCTATAATTCACCCCTCCACTTT. The rearrangement joins TRBV7-2 to TRBJ1-6; D gene uncertain. V was shortened by 5 bases and J by 0 bases, with 8 bases between the two germline ends. The CDR3 loop spans 15 amino acids. Germline CDR1 and CDR2: SGHTA and FQGNSA.

This chain joins TRBV6-4 and TRBJ1-1; no firm D call. This CDR3 region has 13 residues. The V end was cut by 4 bases, the J end by 5 bases, with 11 bases between. In germline, CDR1 is MRHNA, CDR2 SNTAGT. For the CDR3, the DNA is TGTGCCAGCAGTGCAGGCAGTCAAACTGAAGCTTTCTTT. Its protein product is CASSAGSQTEAFF.

As concerns this clonotype: It is unclear where the CDR3 begins or ends on the DNA, so no DNA is shown, and the CDR3 is as TCRdb lists it. The chain links TRBV7-6 to TRBJ2-2. Germline lookup yields CDR1 SGHVS and CDR2 FNYEAQ. A total of 14 residues make up the CDR3, ends included. This chain's CDR3 is CASSASFGAGELFF.

This clonotype has only a few counts. CDR3 bases: TGCAGCGTTCTCACTAGCCGGTCCACAGATACGCAGTATTTT. Protein: CSVLTSRSTDTQYF. This chain uses TRBV29-1 with TRBJ2-3; D perhaps matches TRBD2 (6 bases). Trimming cost V 5 bases and J 2 bases, with 14 bases left between them. The length of the CDR3 is 14 residues. The germline CDR1 and CDR2 sequences are SQVTM and ANQGSEA.

The gene calls are TRBV10-3 and TRBJ1-6; D is unresolved. The CDR3 contains 16 residues. Trimming removed 2 bases at V and 0 bases at J, with 8 bases between. Germline V lookup: CDR1 ENHRY, CDR2 SYGVKD. The CDR3 region is CAISEAGSSYNSPLHF. CDR3 sequence (DNA): TGTGCCATCAGTGAGGCGGGAAGCTCCTATAATTCACCCCTCCACTTT.

The count of this clonotype is one. The chain recombines TRBV5-1 with TRBJ2-1; TRBD2 agrees at 11 bases. CDR1 and CDR2 (germline): SGHRS, YFSETQ. The CDR3 totals 15 residues. J gave up 7 bases and V 2 bases, and 5 bases lay outside the gene matches. The CDR3 loop is CASSLLAGAENEQFF. The CDR3 DNA sequence: TGCGCCAGCAGCTTACTAGCGGGAGCAGAAAATGAGCAGTTCTTC.

The chain joins TRBV7-2 to TRBJ1-2; 7 bases are shared with TRBD1. The CDR3 runs 16 residues. V was clipped by 0 bases and J by 1 base; unmatched bases: 5. Germline CDR1 is SGHTA and CDR2 is FQGNSA. The CDR3 nucleotides read TGTGCCAGCAGCTTAGCGACAGGGAGTTTTAACTATGGCTACACCTTC. It specifies CASSLATGSFNYGYTF.

This sequence joins TRBV6-2 or TRBV6-3 and TRBJ2-7; TRBD2 might be the D (6 bases). Deletions cut 7 bases from V and 2 bases from J, with 18 bases between. CDR3 length: 15 amino acids. Germline values: CDR1 MNHEY, CDR2 SVGEGT. The CDR3 reads CASTDGAGGTYEQYF. CDR3 coding DNA: TGTGCCAGCACCGATGGGGCTGGAGGGACCTACGAGCAGTACTTC.

The J gene is TRBJ2-7, the V gene TRBV6-6; no reliable D call. CDR3 size: 14 residues. CDR1 and CDR2 (germline): MNHNY, SVGAGI (reference sequence). Deletions cut 0 bases from V and 1 base from J, with 7 bases between. The CDR3, as DNA: TGTGCCAGCAGTTACTCTGCGCTATCCTACGAGCAGTACTTC. The encoded protein is CASSYSALSYEQYF.

The chain carries TRBV11-3 and TRBJ2-1, with TRBD2 identical over 9 bases. CDR3 length equals 15 residues. V lost 3 bases, J lost 7 bases, and 7 bases stayed unmatched. Germline CDR1 SGHNT, CDR2 YENEEA. CDR3 DNA: TGTGCCAGCAGCTTGAGTCTAGCGGGGCAAAATGAGCAGTTCTTC. It codes for CASSLSLAGQNEQFF.

The V and J genes are TRBV15 and TRBJ2-1; 10 nucleotides match TRBD2. The CDR3 length is 15 residues. Germline V gene data show CDR1 as LNHNV and CDR2 as YYDKDF (reference sequence). V lost 9 bases, J lost 4 bases, and 9 bases stayed unmatched. The CDR3 here is CATLPSGREYNEQFF. In nucleotides, the CDR3 is TGTGCCACGTTACCAAGCGGGAGGGAATACAATGAGCAGTTCTTC.

V gene TRBV7-2 combines with J gene TRBJ2-7, with TRBD2 as a possible D gene (6 bases). Trimming took 3 bases from V and 5 from J, leaving 20 bases between them. The CDR3 is 16 amino acids. CDR1 SGHTA and CDR2 FQGNSA come from the germline V gene. The CDR3 region is CASSFFAFGGTNEQYF. The CDR3, as DNA: TGTGCCAGCAGCTTTTTCGCGTTTGGCGGGACCAACGAGCAGTACTTC.

The rearrangement links TRBV7-9 to TRBJ2-4; perhaps TRBD1 as D (5 bases). Germline V CDR1 and CDR2: SEHNR, FQNEAQ (reference sequence). V dropped 4 bases and J dropped 10 bases, with 14 bases sitting between them. This CDR3 has 13 residues. The CDR3 region is CASSYLGADIQYF. The CDR3, as DNA: TGTGCCAGCAGCTACCTAGGGGCGGATATTCAGTACTTC.

The chain joins TRBV4-3 to TRBJ2-1; D gene unclear. V gave up 0 bases and J gave up 5 bases, with 8 bases separating them. The CDR3 runs 14 residues. CDR1 is LGHNA, CDR2 YSLEER, per germline. This CDR3 reads CASSQDRSNNEQFF. As DNA, the CDR3 is TGCGCCAGCAGCCAAGACAGGAGTAACAATGAGCAGTTCTTC.

In this sample, this clonotype turned up many times. The chain uses TRBV12-3 or TRBV12-4 and TRBJ2-7; D may be TRBD1 (6 bases). Trimming took off 6 bases at V and 0 bases at J, with 12 bases between the two ends. The CDR3 has 14 amino acids. CDR3 sequence: CASSPDRSSYEQYF. For the CDR3, the DNA is TGTGCCAGCAGCCCTGACAGGAGCTCCTACGAGCAGTACTTC.

This clonotype was seen a handful of times. The chain links TRBV3-1 to TRBJ1-6; no firm D call. The CDR3 totals 16 residues. V was pared by 6 bases and J by 0 bases, with 12 bases between. Germline CDR1 and CDR2: LGHDT and YNNKEL (reference sequence). The CDR3, as DNA: TGTGCCAGCAGACCCGGAAGGAGCTCCTATAATTCACCCCTCCACTTT. This sequence encodes CASRPGRSSYNSPLHF.

The chain links TRBV6-6 to TRBJ2-5; D not certain. Judging by the DNA end, TRBJ2-7 fits better; the J call may be wrong. The CDR3 is made up of 12 amino acids. Germline-derived CDR1 and CDR2 are MNHNY and SVGAGI (reference sequence). The DNA for the CDR3 is TGTGCCAGCAGTTACGTACTGGGCGAGCAGTACTTC. It is translated as CASSYVLGEQYF.

This chain joins TRBV30 and TRBJ2-7; 10 nucleotides match TRBD1. Trimming removed 4 bases from V and 4 bases from J; junction bases left unmatched: 4. Germline V gene data show CDR1 as GTSNPN and CDR2 as SVGIG (reference sequence). The CDR3 is 13 amino acids. CDR3 amino acids: CAWKDRGLYEQYF. CDR3 bases: TGTGCCTGGAAGGACAGGGGGTTATACGAGCAGTACTTC.